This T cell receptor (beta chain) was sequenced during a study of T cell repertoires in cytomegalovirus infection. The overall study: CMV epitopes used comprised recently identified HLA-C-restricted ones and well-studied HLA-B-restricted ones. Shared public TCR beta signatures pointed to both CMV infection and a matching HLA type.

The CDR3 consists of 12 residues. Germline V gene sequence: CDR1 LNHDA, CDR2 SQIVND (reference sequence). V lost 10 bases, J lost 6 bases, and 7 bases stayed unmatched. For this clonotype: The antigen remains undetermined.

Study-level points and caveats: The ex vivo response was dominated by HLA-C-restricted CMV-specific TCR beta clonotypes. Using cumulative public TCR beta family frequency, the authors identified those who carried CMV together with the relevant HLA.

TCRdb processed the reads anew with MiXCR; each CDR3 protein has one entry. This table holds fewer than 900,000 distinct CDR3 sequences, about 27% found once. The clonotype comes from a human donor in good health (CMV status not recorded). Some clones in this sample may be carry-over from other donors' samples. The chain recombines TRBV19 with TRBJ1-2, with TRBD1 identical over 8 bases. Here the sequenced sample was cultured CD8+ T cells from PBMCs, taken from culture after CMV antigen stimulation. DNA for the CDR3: TGTGCCACCGATACAGGGGGGAATGGCTACACCTTC. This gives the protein CATDTGGNGYTF. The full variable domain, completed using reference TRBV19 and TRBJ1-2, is DGGITQSPKYLFRKEGQNVTLSCEQNLNHDAMYWYRQDPGQGLRLIYYSQIVNDFQKGDIAEGYSVSREKKESFPLTVTSAQKNPTAFYLCATDTGGNGYTFGSGTRLTVV.